The entry below gives a single TCR beta chain sequence along with its context. Its antigen is unidentified. Looked up from germline, CDR1 is SNHLY and CDR2 is FYNNEI. Trimming cost V 6 bases and J 4 bases, with 17 bases left between them. The CDR3 runs 15 residues. The data belong to a study of T cell repertoires in cytomegalovirus infection. Overall study: Both CMV infection and a matching HLA type were indicated by public TCR beta signatures.

Study-level findings and limits: HLA-C-restricted TCR beta clonotypes specific for CMV led the ex vivo response. Summed frequency of public TCR beta families distinguished CMV carriers with the relevant HLA.

Using its own MiXCR run on the reads, TCRdb lists one record per CDR3 protein. The sample holds 350,000 to 550,000 distinct CDR3 sequences, approximately 33% seen once. The source of this sequence is a human donor in good health (CMV status not recorded). Some clones in this sample may be carry-over from other donors' samples. Sequencing input: PBMCs. This sequence joins TRBV2 and TRBJ2-3; D is perhaps TRBD2 (5 bases). CDR3 in amino acids: CASSEYGVMADTQYF. CDR3 DNA sequence: TGTGCCAGCAGCGAGTACGGGGTAATGGCAGATACGCAGTATTTT.